The 6 T cell receptor beta chains below all came from one sample that was sequenced in a study of T cell responses to AZD1222 COVID-19 vaccine. Generated by immunoSEQ multiplex PCR, the TCRdb table keeps only in-frame clones and is missing some. The top ten hold about 2.8% of the sample, which has roughly 180,000 clones, 75% to 90% seen once. The specimen comprised peripheral blood, sampled on day 0 of AZD1222 vaccination. The receptors stem from an adult in good health.

J is TRBJ2-7 and V is TRBV2, with D tentatively TRBD1 or TRBD2 (5 bases each). Trimming left V 8 bases short and J 2 bases short, with 16 bases between. Looked up from germline, CDR1 is SNHLY and CDR2 is FYNNEI. The CDR3 runs to 14 residues. CDR3 bases: TGTGCCAGCGACACCCCAGGGACCCCCTACGAGCAGTACTTC. Its protein product is CASDTPGTPYEQYF. Variable domain in full (rest from reference TRBV2 and TRBJ2-7): EPEVTQTPSHQVTQMGQEVILRCVPISNHLYFYWYRQILGQKVEFLVSFYNNEISEKSEIFDDQFSVERPDGSNFTLKIRSTKLEDSAMYFCASDTPGTPYEQYFGPGTRLTVT.

The chain joins TRBV5-1 to TRBJ2-7; D is tentatively TRBD1 or TRBD2 (7 bases each). Trimming pared 1 base from V and 0 bases from J, leaving 23 bases between. CDR1 is SGHRS, CDR2 YFSETQ, per germline. The CDR3 loop spans 19 amino acids. The chain's CDR3 is CASSLRRQGMERGSYEQYF. The DNA for the CDR3 is TGCGCCAGCAGCTTGAGGAGACAGGGCATGGAGCGGGGCTCCTACGAGCAGTACTTC.

The count of this clone is one. The chain uses TRBV24-1 and TRBJ2-1, with TRBD2 as a possible D gene (8 bases). V was trimmed by 4 bases and J by 6 bases, leaving 18 bases between them. Germline V gene lookup returns CDR1 KGHDR and CDR2 SFDVKD. The length of the CDR3 is 16 residues. The DNA for the CDR3 is TGTGCCACCAGTGACCCTGACAGGGCGGGGGGCAATGAGCAGTTCTTC. It codes for CATSDPDRAGGNEQFF.

This clone came up once. The V gene is TRBV28, the J gene TRBJ1-2; 10 bases agree with TRBD1. The germline V gene encodes CDR1 MDHEN and CDR2 SYDVKM. Losses at the gene ends were 5 bases for V and 6 bases for J; bases not matched to a gene: 6. The CDR3 covers 14 residues. This CDR3 reads CASSLRQGANGYTF. CDR3 sequence (DNA): TGTGCCAGCAGTCTGCGACAGGGGGCTAATGGCTACACCTTC.

This clone was observed a single time. V is TRBV7-2 and J is TRBJ1-5; a weak D match, TRBD1 (5 bases). V lost 3 bases and J lost 7, with 10 bases in between. This CDR3 spans 13 amino acids. CDR1 SGHTA and CDR2 FQGNSA come from the germline V gene. CDR3 DNA: TGTGCCAGCAGCTTCGGCCGGGGCCAGCCCCAGCATTTT. Its protein is CASSFGRGQPQHF.

This clone was counted between two and nine times. V gene TRBV4-1 combines with J gene TRBJ2-4; D might be TRBD2 (6 bases). V was clipped by 1 base and J by 2 bases, with 15 bases between them. The CDR3 sequence is 17 residues long. Germline assignment: CDR1 MGHRA and CDR2 YSYEKL. The CDR3 region is CASSQVPGRGTKNIQYF. For the CDR3, the DNA is TGCGCCAGCAGCCAAGTCCCCGGGAGAGGGACCAAAAACATTCAGTACTTC.